A selection of T cell receptor beta chains follows, all from one sample in a study of blood T cell repertoires in COVID-19. Clones were sequenced by immunoSEQ multiplex PCR, and TCRdb holds only the in-frame ones, with some missing. The sample lists 250,000 to 300,000 clones; under 90% were seen once. The material sequenced was PBMCs or T cells enriched from blood (not recorded which). These TCRs come from a man aged 25 to 40 with acute COVID-19. CDR3s include the opening cysteine and the closing phenylalanine or tryptophan. A D gene is named only where the DNA matches it firmly. The size entry is marked missing in some rows and otherwise reads once, few, many or a size class.

j_gene | v_gene | abundance | d_gene | CDR3nt | CDR3aa
TRBJ1-1 | TRBV27 | . | . | TGTGCCAGCAGTACTATGCACAGGATGAATATGAACACTGAAGCTTTCTTT | CASSTMHRMNMNTEAFF
TRBJ2-1 | TRBV12-5 | . | TRBD2 | TGTGCTAGTGGTTTTCTACTAGCGGGTTCCTACAATGAGCAGTTCTTC | CASGFLLAGSYNEQFF
TRBJ1-5 | TRBV10-3 | . | TRBD1 | TGTGCCATCAGCACCGACAGGGGTAGACAGCCCCAGCATTTT | CAISTDRGRQPQHF
TRBJ2-5 | TRBV5-1 | . | TRBD1 | TGCGCCAGCAGCTTAGTGGCAGGGGGCGAAGAGACCCAGTACTTC | CASSLVAGGEETQYF
TRBJ2-3 | TRBV6-5 | . | TRBD2 | TGTGCCAGCAGGGAGCGGGGATACACAGATACGCAGTATTTT | CASRERGYTDTQYF
TRBJ2-5 | TRBV7-2 | . | . | TGTGCCAGCAGCGAGAGCCGACTGTACCAAGAGACCCAGTACTTC | CASSESRLYQETQYF
TRBJ2-3 | TRBV5-4 | . | . | TGTGCCAGCAGCCCTAGAATTGCGAACCCTACAGATACGCAGTATTTT | CASSPRIANPTDTQYF
TRBJ1-4 | TRBV7-9 | . | . | TGTGCCAGCAGCTCATCGGACAGATTTGCAACTAATGAAAAACTGTTTTTT | CASSSSDRFATNEKLFF
TRBJ2-5 | TRBV7-2 | . | TRBD1 | TGTGCCAGCAGCTTAGGGACAGGGGGGTGGAGAAGTGAGACCCAGTACTTC | CASSLGTGGWRSETQYF
TRBJ2-2 | TRBV12-3/TRBV12-4 | few | TRBD2 | TGTGCCAGCAGTTCACTAGCGGGCGGGGAGCTGTTTTTT | CASSSLAGGELFF
TRBJ2-1 | TRBV5-1 | . | . | TGCGCCAGCAGCTTAAGCGGTCTCTATGAGCAGTTCTTC | CASSLSGLYEQFF
TRBJ1-1 | TRBV5-6 | many | . | TGTGCCAGCAGCTCTGCAGGGGCTTATGCTTTCTTT | CASSSAGAYAFF
TRBJ2-1 | TRBV30 | . | . | TGTGCCTGGGGCATTGGTCCGTTGAAAAACAATGAGCAGTTCTTC | CAWGIGPLKNNEQFF
TRBJ2-2 | TRBV24-1 | . | . | TGTGCCACCGGGCAGGGGTACGGCACCGGGGAGCTGTTTTTT | CATGQGYGTGELFF
TRBJ1-6 | TRBV5-5 | . | . | TGTGCCAGCAGCACCGGGTTGGTTCCCCTCCACTTT | CASSTGLVPLHF
TRBJ2-1 | TRBV7-8 | . | TRBD2 | TGTGCCAGCAGCTTAGAAGCGGGGGGATTCGATGAGCAGTTCTTC | CASSLEAGGFDEQFF
TRBJ2-5 | TRBV24-1 | . | TRBD2 | TGTGCCACCAGTGATTCCGCTAGCGGGGGGGACCAAGAGACCCAGTACTTC | CATSDSASGGDQETQYF
TRBJ1-2 | TRBV6-5 | . | TRBD1 | TGTGCCAGCAGTTACACATACAGGGGGGAAGGCTACACCTTC | CASSYTYRGEGYTF
TRBJ1-3 | TRBV7-9 | . | . | TGTGCCAGCAGCTTGGTCCAGTGGAGCTCTGGAAACACCATATATTTT | CASSLVQWSSGNTIYF
TRBJ2-1 | TRBV5-6 | . | . | TGTGCCAGCAGCTTTTTCCCGTCGGTAGCGGAGGGCGATGAGCAGTTCTTC | CASSFFPSVAEGDEQFF
TRBJ2-5 | TRBV24-1 | . | TRBD2 | TGTGCCACCAGTGGAGACGCAGCGGGGGGCAAGACCCAGTACTTC | CATSGDAAGGKTQYF
TRBJ2-3 | TRBV30 | . | . | TGTGCCCGACGGCGGGAAAGCACAGATACGCAGTATTTT | CARRRESTDTQYF
TRBJ1-4 | TRBV9 | once | TRBD1 | TGTGCCAGCAGCGGAGGGACAGGGGGAGGTGAAAAACTGTTTTTT | CASSGGTGGGEKLFF
TRBJ1-5 | TRBV7-9 | . | TRBD1 | TGTGCCAGCAGCGGGGGACAGGGCGGACAGCCCCAGCATTTT | CASSGGQGGQPQHF
TRBJ1-1 | TRBV25-1 | few | . | TGTGCCAGCAGTACGGGGAACACTGAAGCTTTCTTT | CASSTGNTEAFF
TRBJ2-1 | TRBV24-1 | . | . | TGTGCCACCAGTGGGCCGGCGGGGGACAAGGACAATGAGCAGTTCTTC | CATSGPAGDKDNEQFF
TRBJ1-1 | TRBV6-6 | . | . | TGTGCCAGCACCGTTACTCAACCCCTCACTGAAGCTTTCTTT | CASTVTQPLTEAFF
TRBJ2-6 | TRBV14 | . | . | TGTGCCAGCAGCCAAGAAAGCCCAACCTCTGGGGCCAACGTCCTGACTTTC | CASSQESPTSGANVLTF
TRBJ1-1 | TRBV28 | . | . | TGTGCCAGCAGTTTACATCCGGCCGGGGCTTTCTTT | CASSLHPAGAFF
TRBJ2-1 | TRBV19 | once | . | TGTGCCAGTAGACCCTTGGGACGGAGGGACCTTACCTACAATGAGCAGTTCTTC | CASRPLGRRDLTYNEQFF
TRBJ1-6 | TRBV2 | . | . | TGTGCCAGCAGGGGGGGGAATTCACCCCTCCACTTT | CASRGGNSPLHF
TRBJ2-2 | TRBV5-4 | . | . | TGTGCCAGCAGCTTTCGGACTTTGGTATCCGGGGAGCTGTTTTTT | CASSFRTLVSGELFF
TRBJ1-4 | TRBV5-6 | . | . | TGTGCCAGCAGCTTGACAGTTAGTGAAAAACTGTTTTTT | CASSLTVSEKLFF
TRBJ1-1 | TRBV28 | . | . | TGTGCCAGCAGCAGGGTCACGCTGACTGAAGCTTTCTTT | CASSRVTLTEAFF
TRBJ1-2 | TRBV5-1 | . | TRBD1 | TGCGCCAGCAGCTTGGCTGGGACAGGGCTCGATGGCTACACCTTC | CASSLAGTGLDGYTF
TRBJ2-3 | TRBV7-9 | . | TRBD1 | TGTGCCAGCAGCCCAAGGGGGACAGCGTTCACAGATACGCAGTATTTT | CASSPRGTAFTDTQYF
TRBJ1-1 | TRBV27 | . | TRBD1 | TGTGCCAGCAGTTTTTCGAGCCACAGGGGTTCTGAAGCTTTCTTT | CASSFSSHRGSEAFF
TRBJ2-1 | TRBV24-1 | . | TRBD2 | TGTGCCACCAGTGGAAAGACTAGCGGGGGGACTTTCTACAATGAGCAGTTCTTC | CATSGKTSGGTFYNEQFF
TRBJ2-3 | TRBV6-5 | . | . | TGTGCCAGCACTCCCGAGGGCGGAAGCACAGATACGCAGTATTTT | CASTPEGGSTDTQYF
TRBJ1-2 | TRBV28 | . | . | TGTGCCAGCAGTTTATATACCGTCGGGAACTATGGCTACACCTTC | CASSLYTVGNYGYTF
TRBJ1-5 | TRBV6-1 | . | TRBD1 | TGTGCCAGCAGTGAAAACAGGGGTCGTAGCAATCAGCCCCAGCATTTT | CASSENRGRSNQPQHF
TRBJ1-1 | TRBV28 | . | . | TGTGCCAGCAGTTTACAGGGCCGGTTACAGGGGAACACTGAAGCTTTCTTT | CASSLQGRLQGNTEAFF
TRBJ2-2 | TRBV3-1/TRBV3-2 | few | TRBD1 | TGTGCCAGCAGCTCGGGACAGGGAAACACCGGGGAGCTGTTTTTT | CASSSGQGNTGELFF
TRBJ2-4 | TRBV21-1 | once | . | TGTGCCATCCCTCCGGACAGCGCCAAAAACATTCAGTACTTC | CAIPPDSAKNIQYF
TRBJ1-1 | TRBV19 | . | TRBD1 | TGTGCCACCCTGACAGGGGGCAACACTGAAGCTTTCTTT | CATLTGGNTEAFF
TRBJ1-2 | TRBV7-8 | once | TRBD1 | TGTGCCAGCAGCTTAGAAAGGACAGGGAGATGGAGCTACACCTTC | CASSLERTGRWSYTF
TRBJ1-5 | TRBV27 | . | . | TGTGCCAGCAGTTTATCAACGACAGCAAGCAATCAGCCCCAGCATTTT | CASSLSTTASNQPQHF
TRBJ2-6 | TRBV6-5 | . | TRBD2 | TGTGCCAGCAGTTACGAGCGGGGTGCTGGGGCCAACGTCCTGACTTTC | CASSYERGAGANVLTF
TRBJ2-5 | TRBV5-4 | . | . | TGTGCCAGCAGCAGGGAGGCTGCAGAGACCCAGTACTTC | CASSREAAETQYF
TRBJ2-5 | TRBV4-1 | . | . | TGCGCCAGCAGCCAAGCTAGACAAGAGACCCAGTACTTC | CASSQARQETQYF
TRBJ1-2 | TRBV4-1 | . | . | TGCGCCAGCAGCCATCTCCCACTGAGCTATGGCTACACCTTC | CASSHLPLSYGYTF
TRBJ2-2 | TRBV28 | . | . | TGTGCCAGCAGTTTCTATAGCACCGGGGAGCTATTTTTT | CASSFYSTGELFF
TRBJ1-2 | TRBV6-2/TRBV6-3 | . | TRBD1 | TGTGCCAGCAGTACTCTTCGCGGACAGGGAAACTATGGCTACACCTTC | CASSTLRGQGNYGYTF
TRBJ2-5 | TRBV18 | . | . | TGTGCCAGCTCACCGGCGGCGCCCCCCCAAGAGACCCAGTACTTC | CASSPAAPPQETQYF
TRBJ1-1 | TRBV7-9 | . | . | TGTGCCAGCAGCGTACGGGGGGCGAACACTGAAGCTTTCTTT | CASSVRGANTEAFF
TRBJ2-1 | TRBV6-4 | few | TRBD1 | TGTGCCAGCTCCGGGACAGGGGCCCCCGGTGAGCAGTTCTTC | CASSGTGAPGEQFF
TRBJ1-5 | TRBV5-8 | few | TRBD1 | TGTGCCAGCTCGGGACAGCTAAATCAGCCCCAGCATTTT | CASSGQLNQPQHF
TRBJ2-2 | TRBV6-5 | . | . | TGTGCCTCCGAGGGAAAGAACACCGGGGAGCTGTTTTTT | CASEGKNTGELFF
TRBJ2-1 | TRBV5-5 | . | . | TGTGCCAGCAGCTTGGAAAGAGGTGAGCAGTTCTTC | CASSLERGEQFF
TRBJ1-1 | TRBV5-1 | . | . | TGTGCCAGCAGCGTTTCGCGGAATACTGAAGCTTTCTTT | CASSVSRNTEAFF